Below, 20 T cell receptor beta chains from the same sample are listed, as sequenced in a study of early T cells in non-severe SARS-CoV-2 infection. TCRdb ran MiXCR on the 5' RACE reads and lists one entry per CDR3 protein. This sample has about 52,000 distinct CDR3 sequences, with 8% to 13% found just once. Sequencing was performed on whole blood. These TCRs come from an adult who was a healthcare worker with PCR-confirmed SARS-CoV-2 infection or an uninfected control (not recorded which).

This chain joins TRBV28 and TRBJ2-3; 10 nucleotides line up with TRBD1. Germline V gene sequence: CDR1 MDHEN, CDR2 SYDVKM. This CDR3 contains 15 residues. Trimming at V came to 4 bases and at J to 1 base, leaving 2 bases not matched to a gene. The CDR3 DNA reads as TGTGCCAGCAGTTCGACAGGGGGCGGCACAGATACGCAGTATTTT. Translation: CASSSTGGGTDTQYF. Together with reference TRBV28 and TRBJ2-3, the CDR3 gives the full variable domain: DVKVTQSSRYLVKRTGEKVFLECVQDMDHENMFWYRQDPGLGLRLIYFSYDVKMKEKGDIPEGYSVSREKKERFSLILESASTNQTSMYLCASSSTGGGTDTQYFGPGTRLTVL.

Comments on this clonotype: With a much larger clone just one base away, this may be a read error. V usage is TRBV5-1 and J usage is TRBJ1-1; 7 bases fit TRBD1. After removal of 4 bases from V and 1 base from J, the junction contained 7 bases not matched to a gene. Per the germline V gene, CDR1 is SGHRS and CDR2 is YFSETQ. CDR3 length equals 15 residues. Here the CDR3 DNA reads TGCGCCAGCAGCGGGGACAGCTTAAGGAACACTGAAGCTTTCTTT. Protein product: CASSGDSLRNTEAFF.

This clonotype was counted many times. The V gene is TRBV7-8, the J gene TRBJ2-5; D gene uncertain. Trimming cost V 5 bases and J 2 bases, with 9 bases left between them. The germline V gene has CDR1 SGHVS and CDR2 FQNEAQ. The CDR3 length is 13 residues. For the CDR3, the DNA is TGTGCCAGCAGCCCGCGGCTGCAAGAGACCCAGTACTTC. Residues: CASSPRLQETQYF.

The table lists this clonotype with many counts. The rearrangement uses TRBV7-9 and TRBJ2-5; maybe TRBD1 (5 bases). The CDR3 totals 11 residues. Germline loops: CDR1 SEHNR, CDR2 FQNEAQ (reference sequence). V was shortened by 2 bases and J by 7 bases, with 5 bases between the two germline ends. CDR3 sequence (DNA): TGTGCCAGCAGCTTAAGGGGGACCCAGTACTTC. Encoded protein: CASSLRGTQYF.

This clonotype was detected a few times. The chain has TRBV7-9 and TRBJ2-3, with no clear D. CDR1 and CDR2 (germline): SEHNR, FQNEAQ (reference sequence). The CDR3 extends over 13 amino acids. V lost 1 base to trimming and J lost 4 bases, with 6 bases between them. The CDR3 sequence: CASSLDGADTQYF. The CDR3 region has the DNA TGTGCCAGCAGCTTAGATGGCGCAGATACGCAGTATTTT.

This clonotype was counted ten times or more. The chain couples TRBV18 to TRBJ2-3; D may be TRBD1 (5 bases). The CDR3 has 13 residues. V lost 5 bases and J 0 bases, leaving 6 bases between the germline ends. CDR1 is KGHSH and CDR2 is LQKENI in the germline V gene. Here the CDR3 reads CASSAGSTDTQYF. The CDR3 bases are TGTGCCAGCTCAGCAGGGAGCACAGATACGCAGTATTTT.

The chain is built from TRBV20-1 and TRBJ2-4; TRBD2 might be the D (7 bases). This CDR3 has 17 amino acids. Per the germline V gene, CDR1 is DFQATT and CDR2 is SNEGSKA (reference sequence). Trimming pared 6 bases from V and 2 bases from J, leaving 23 bases between. CDR3 residues: CSAIPVSGEGPKNIQYF. The CDR3 DNA reads as TGCAGTGCCATCCCGGTTTCAGGGGAGGGCCCCAAAAACATTCAGTACTTC.

This clonotype was seen ten or more times. V is TRBV14 and J is TRBJ2-7, with D hard to call. Germline values: CDR1 SGHDN, CDR2 FVKESK. The CDR3 is 11 amino acids. Trimming shortened V by 3 bases and J by 6 bases, and 6 bases separated the two germline ends. Written as DNA, the CDR3 is TGTGCCAGCAGCCAGTATAGCGAGCAGTACTTC. Protein sequence: CASSQYSEQYF.

In its sample, this clonotype was seen many times. The V call is TRBV28, the J call TRBJ2-1; the match to TRBD2 covers 11 bases. This CDR3 region has 15 residues. After removal of 5 bases from V and 2 bases from J, the junction contained 2 bases not matched to a gene. Germline assignment: CDR1 MDHEN and CDR2 SYDVKM. CDR3 sequence: CASSDSGRAYNEQFF. The CDR3 DNA sequence: TGTGCCAGCAGTGATAGCGGGAGGGCCTACAATGAGCAGTTCTTC.

This clonotype was detected a few times. J is TRBJ1-1 and V is TRBV7-2; TRBD1 matches at 9 bases. CDR3 length: 17 amino acids. Germline trimming cut 4 bases from V and 5 bases from J; bases unmatched to any gene: 14. From germline, CDR1 is SGHTA and CDR2 FQGNSA. The CDR3 DNA sequence: TGTGCCAGCAGCTACAGATCGGGACAGGGAGAAGGGACTGAAGCTTTCTTT. The encoded protein is CASSYRSGQGEGTEAFF.

The rearrangement joins TRBV10-3 to TRBJ2-1; D ambiguous. This CDR3 comprises 15 residues. CDR1 is ENHRY, CDR2 SYGVKD, per germline. The V end lost 7 bases, the J end lost 0 bases, and 13 bases lay between the germline ends. The CDR3, as DNA: TGTGCCATCACGAGTGGGCCCAGCTCCTACAATGAGCAGTTCTTC. The encoded protein is CAITSGPSSYNEQFF.

This clonotype was observed a handful of times. The chain couples TRBV4-3 to TRBJ1-1; 7 bases are a match to TRBD1. CDR3 length equals 16 residues. Germline CDR1 is LGHNA and CDR2 is YSLEER. V lost 0 bases to trimming and J lost 0 bases; unmatched junction nucleotides: 4. The CDR3 protein is CASSQDHGQVNTEAFF. The CDR3, as DNA: TGCGCCAGCAGCCAAGATCACGGACAGGTGAACACTGAAGCTTTCTTT.

This clonotype was found many times. The rearrangement uses TRBV6-5 and TRBJ2-3, with 11 bases fitting TRBD2. The CDR3 consists of 15 residues. Germline values: CDR1 MNHEY, CDR2 SVGAGI. Trimming cost V 5 bases and J 7 bases; bases outside gene matches: 8. CDR3 nucleotides: TGTGCCAGCAGTCCGGCAATAGCGGGAGGGTATACGCAGTATTTT. This encodes CASSPAIAGGYTQYF.

This clonotype was seen only a few times. V usage is TRBV5-6 and J usage is TRBJ2-4; D remains ambiguous. The CDR3 is 13 residues long. Germline lookup yields CDR1 SGHDT and CDR2 YYEEEE. Trimming stripped 0 bases from V and 8 bases from J, with 9 bases between. The CDR3 DNA reads TGTGCCAGCAGCTTGGGGAGTGGGGACATTCAGTACTTC. Its protein product is CASSLGSGDIQYF.

This clonotype was counted many times. This chain joins TRBV7-9 and TRBJ1-5; D is uncertain. Germline CDR1 and CDR2: SEHNR and FQNEAQ (reference sequence). Between the trimmed V and J ends, which lost 2 bases and 4 bases, there was a span of 6 bases. CDR3 size: 13 residues. The CDR3 protein is CASSLRENQPQHF. The CDR3 nucleotides are TGTGCCAGCAGCTTACGGGAGAATCAGCCCCAGCATTTT.

The V gene is TRBV20-1, the J gene TRBJ2-5; 8 nucleotides agree with TRBD1. The ends lost 7 bases at V and 3 bases at J; junction bases unmatched: 1. The CDR3 runs to 11 residues. From germline, CDR1 is DFQATT and CDR2 SNEGSKA (reference sequence). The DNA for the CDR3 is TGCAGTGGGGACAGGAAAGAGACCCAGTACTTC. Translated: CSGDRKETQYF.

The chain uses TRBV20-1 and TRBJ2-1, with D possibly matching TRBD2 (6 bases). Per the germline V gene, CDR1 is DFQATT and CDR2 is SNEGSKA (reference sequence). V was trimmed by 3 bases and J by 5 bases, leaving 17 bases between them. This CDR3 spans 15 amino acids. The CDR3 protein is CSASAVGTGDNEQFF. Here the CDR3 DNA reads TGCAGTGCTAGTGCCGTCGGGACGGGAGACAATGAGCAGTTCTTC.

The genes are TRBV7-9 and TRBJ1-4; TRBD1 matches at 7 bases. This CDR3 region has 16 residues. Unmatched junction bases numbered 11, after V lost 3 bases and J lost 7 bases. Looked up from germline, CDR1 is SEHNR and CDR2 is FQNEAQ (reference sequence). CDR3 in amino acids: CASSLDAGDSLEKLFF. The CDR3 bases are TGTGCCAGCAGCTTGGACGCAGGGGACAGCCTTGAAAAACTGTTTTTT.

The chain uses TRBV28 and TRBJ2-5; D is ambiguous. The V gene lost 1 base and the J gene lost 4 bases, with 4 bases spanning the gap. CDR3 length: 12 amino acids. CDR1 and CDR2 (germline): MDHEN, SYDVKM. This CDR3 reads CASSLLRETQYF. The DNA of the CDR3 is TGTGCCAGCAGTTTATTGCGAGAGACCCAGTACTTC.

This clonotype was seen many times. The chain uses TRBV7-2 and TRBJ2-7; D gene ambiguous. Looked up from germline, CDR1 is SGHTA and CDR2 is FQGNSA. The V end lost 4 bases, the J end lost 6 bases, and 13 bases lay between the germline ends. The length of the CDR3 is 13 residues. The CDR3 sequence is CASSSDNSGEQYF. DNA for the CDR3: TGTGCCAGCAGCTCGGATAACTCCGGCGAGCAGTACTTC.